The 6 T cell receptor beta chains in this list originate from one sample, sequenced in a study of CD8+ T cells in alopecia areata. The authors extracted RNA and reverse transcribed it into cDNA as the sequencing template. Sequenced by immunoSEQ multiplex PCR; TCRdb stores in-frame clones only, minus some. Among under 250,000 clones listed, approximately 67% were seen once. Treatment reported: oral pan-JAK inhibitor, 5-10 mg twice daily. The sample here was CD4+ T cells sorted from blood, taken between weeks 43 and 45, from a patient treated with tofacitinib. The receptors were gathered from a human donor with alopecia areata.

V is TRBV2 and J is TRBJ2-3; possibly TRBD1 for D (5 bases). Germline CDR1 SNHLY, CDR2 FYNNEI. The V end was cut by 4 bases, the J end by 2 bases, with 10 bases between. This CDR3 is 14 amino acids long. The CDR3 protein is CASSVNRPTDTQYF. The CDR3, as DNA: TGTGCCAGCAGTGTTAACAGGCCCACAGATACGCAGTATTTT. The variable domain in full, completed from reference TRBV2 and TRBJ2-3, reads EPEVTQTPSHQVTQMGQEVILRCVPISNHLYFYWYRQILGQKVEFLVSFYNNEISEKSEIFDDQFSVERPDGSNFTLKIRSTKLEDSAMYFCASSVNRPTDTQYFGPGTRLTVL.

J is TRBJ2-5 and V is TRBV29-1, with D possibly being TRBD1 (5 bases). In germline, CDR1 is SQVTM, CDR2 ANQGSEA. This CDR3 spans 12 amino acids. The V end lost 7 bases, the J end lost 2 bases, and 11 bases lay between the germline ends. Here the CDR3 DNA reads TGCAGCGGACGACAGCAACAAGAGACCCAGTACTTC. This translates into CSGRQQQETQYF. The full variable domain, rest sourced from reference TRBV29-1 and TRBJ2-5, is SAVISQKPSRDICQRGTSLTIQCQVDSQVTMMFWYRQQPGQSLTLIATANQGSEATYESGFVIDKFPISRPNLTFSTLTVSNMSPEDSSIYLCSGRQQQETQYFGPGTRLLVL.

The chain uses TRBV7-9 and TRBJ2-2; 12 positions agree with TRBD2. In germline, CDR1 is SEHNR, CDR2 FQNEAQ (reference sequence). This CDR3 is built from 16 residues. V shed 7 bases and J 5 bases; nucleotides not matched to a gene: 8. CDR3 in amino acids: CASIVLAGGSTGELFF. CDR3 in DNA: TGTGCCAGCATCGTACTAGCGGGGGGATCGACCGGGGAGCTGTTTTTT.

The chain has TRBV6-5 and TRBJ2-5, with D perhaps TRBD1 or TRBD2 (6 bases each). Looked up from germline, CDR1 is MNHEY and CDR2 is SVGAGI. The length of the CDR3 is 16 residues. The V gene lost 2 bases and the J gene lost 5 bases, with 18 bases spanning the gap. Here the CDR3 reads CASSYSTFGGQETQYF. CDR3 in DNA: TGTGCCAGCAGTTACAGTACTTTTGGGGGGCAGGAGACCCAGTACTTC.

The chain carries TRBV7-2 and TRBJ2-3, with TRBD2 matching over 7 bases. V shed 1 base and J 1 base; nucleotides not matched to a gene: 14. From germline, CDR1 is SGHTA and CDR2 FQGNSA. There are 19 residues in the CDR3. The CDR3 nucleotides are TGTGCCAGCAGCTTAGGCCCTCAAGCGGGGATGTGGGGCACAGATACGCAGTATTTT. This codes for CASSLGPQAGMWGTDTQYF.

The genes are TRBV18 and TRBJ1-5; D call uncertain. V was cut by 4 bases and J by 3 bases, with 7 bases left in between. The CDR3 has 13 residues. Germline V gives CDR1 KGHSH, CDR2 LQKENI. The CDR3 DNA reads as TGTGCCAGCTCACTGAACGACAATCAGCCCCAGCATTTT. The encoded protein is CASSLNDNQPQHF.